This T cell receptor (beta chain) comes out of a study of blood T cell repertoires in COVID-19. In the study overall: Nucleic acid was either cDNA or gDNA, and it came from T cells, B-cell-depleted T cells, or PBMCs.

Produced via immunoSEQ multiplex PCR; TCRdb's table is partial and in-frame only. The sample shows about 300,000 clones, roughly 90% of them seen only once. Trimming removed 4 bases from V and 6 bases from J; junction bases left unmatched: 3. Germline V CDR1 and CDR2: MNHEY, SMNVEV (reference sequence). This CDR3 contains 13 residues. The TCR originated in a young woman with COVID-19, enrolled during active disease. The chain carries TRBV27 and TRBJ2-3, with 8 bases lining up with TRBD2. The sequencing sample was made of peripheral blood. The DNA for the CDR3 is TGTGCCAGCAGTTCCCGACTAGCGGATACGCAGTATTTT. This codes for CASSSRLADTQYF.